The clone carrying this T cell receptor (beta chain) was seen at least ten times. The read stops 3 residues short of the end of the CDR3; the missing end is completed from the germline J gene. The sample belongs to a study of T cell clonality in common variable immunodeficiency. V shed 3 bases, J shed 1 base, and the junction held 13 bases outside the gene matches. CDR1 is DFQATT and CDR2 is SNEGSKA in the germline V gene (reference sequence). There are 17 residues in the CDR3. Sequencing input was equivalent genomic DNA from CVID and controls. This table comes from immunoSEQ multiplex PCR, and its TCRdb copy is limited to in-frame clones, with some not included. Listed for the sample are approximately 34,000 clones, none seen a single time. Donors gave 5 to 8 ml heparinized peripheral whole blood.

This chain connects TRBV20-1 to TRBJ2-7; 9 nucleotides agree with TRBD1. This receptor was obtained from a person aged 18 to 70 in good health. The sample consisted of peripheral blood mononuclear cells. The CDR3 DNA, read in part, is TGCAGTGCTAGTCCCCTAAACAGGGGGCGCAAGTCCTACGAG. The encoded protein is CSASPLNRGRKSYE. The entire CDR3 sequence reads CSASPLNRGRKSYEQYF.